A single sample is the source of the 7 T cell receptor beta chains below, sequenced in a study of Graves' ophthalmopathy and Graves' hyperthyroidism. Amplification of TCR beta CDR3 regions used RNA transcripts. HTBI-primed RT-PCR formed the first round, and a multiplex PCR formed the second. TCRdb processed the multiplex PCR reads anew with MiXCR; each CDR3 protein has one entry. The sample lists more than 550,000 distinct CDR3 sequences, more than 40% seen once, with over 2.5% in the top ten. Source material: peripheral blood. These receptors originate from an adult man with Graves' ophthalmopathy.

Points on this clonotype: One junction end disagrees with the germline gene, perhaps due to a read error. This chain links TRBV2 with TRBJ2-5; D is tentatively TRBD1 or TRBD2 (6 bases each). Germline V gene data show CDR1 as SNHLY and CDR2 as FYNNEI. This CDR3 spans 13 amino acids. The CDR3 region is CASSETRGGILYF. Written as DNA, the CDR3 is TGTGCCAGTAGTGAAACCAGAGGGGGGATTTTGTACTTC.

This clonotype appeared many times. This chain joins TRBV2 and TRBJ1-2, with a tentative D call TRBD1 (5 bases). The CDR3 spans 16 residues. Germline V gives CDR1 SNHLY, CDR2 FYNNEI. V was pared by 4 bases and J by 7 bases, with 22 bases between. CDR3 in amino acids: CASSVSRGRVSPGYTF. The CDR3 DNA reads TGTGCCAGCAGTGTCAGCCGGGGCAGGGTGTCGCCTGGCTACACCTTC.

The genes are TRBV15 and TRBJ2-3, with D perhaps TRBD2 (5 bases). Germline assignment: CDR1 LNHNV and CDR2 YYDKDF (reference sequence). V dropped 6 bases and J dropped 0 bases, with 13 bases sitting between them. CDR3 size: 15 residues. CDR3 DNA sequence: TGTGCCACCAGTGACCCCCGGACTAGCACAGATACGCAGTATTTT. Translating it yields CATSDPRTSTDTQYF.

V and J are TRBV25-1 and TRBJ1-1, with D perhaps matching TRBD1 (5 bases). Trimming cost V 8 bases and J 10 bases, with 14 bases left between them. The CDR3 runs to 11 residues. CDR1 and CDR2 from the germline V gene are MGHDK and SYGVNS. This chain's CDR3 is CASGDDSVAFF. The DNA for the CDR3 is TGTGCCAGCGGGGATGACAGCGTAGCTTTCTTT. Looking up the rest from reference TRBV25-1 and TRBJ1-1 gives the full variable domain: EADIYQTPRYLVIGTGKKITLECSQTMGHDKMYWYQQDPGMELHLIHYSYGVNSTEKGDLSSESTVSRIRTEHFPLTLESARPSHTSQYLCASGDDSVAFFGQGTRLTVV.

This clonotype came up many times. The rearrangement uses TRBV7-9 and TRBJ2-7; D unresolved. The CDR3 consists of 13 residues. Trimming cost V 1 base and J 7 bases, with 11 bases left between them. In germline, CDR1 is SEHNR, CDR2 FQNEAQ (reference sequence). In DNA form, the CDR3 reads TGTGCCAGCAGCTTAGGAGCTGATGCAGAGCAGTACTTC. Translating it yields CASSLGADAEQYF.

The genes are TRBV11-1 and TRBJ1-2; D unresolved. The CDR3 sequence is 14 residues long. With 6 bases removed from V and 2 bases from J, the gap between germline ends came to 13 bases. CDR1 SGHAT and CDR2 FQDESV come from the germline V gene (reference sequence). In nucleotides, the CDR3 is TGTGCCAGCAGGGATTCCGTAAGAAACTATGGCTACACCTTC. Amino acids: CASRDSVRNYGYTF.

V gene TRBV7-9 combines with J gene TRBJ2-3; TRBD2 matches at 12 bases. The CDR3 is 15 amino acids. Germline-derived CDR1 and CDR2 are SEHNR and FQNEAQ (reference sequence). After removal of 3 bases from V and 8 bases from J, the junction contained 6 bases not matched to a gene. The CDR3 nucleotides are TGTGCCAGCAGCTTGGCTAGCGGGGGGGCCGCTACGCAGTATTTT. Encoded protein: CASSLASGGAATQYF.